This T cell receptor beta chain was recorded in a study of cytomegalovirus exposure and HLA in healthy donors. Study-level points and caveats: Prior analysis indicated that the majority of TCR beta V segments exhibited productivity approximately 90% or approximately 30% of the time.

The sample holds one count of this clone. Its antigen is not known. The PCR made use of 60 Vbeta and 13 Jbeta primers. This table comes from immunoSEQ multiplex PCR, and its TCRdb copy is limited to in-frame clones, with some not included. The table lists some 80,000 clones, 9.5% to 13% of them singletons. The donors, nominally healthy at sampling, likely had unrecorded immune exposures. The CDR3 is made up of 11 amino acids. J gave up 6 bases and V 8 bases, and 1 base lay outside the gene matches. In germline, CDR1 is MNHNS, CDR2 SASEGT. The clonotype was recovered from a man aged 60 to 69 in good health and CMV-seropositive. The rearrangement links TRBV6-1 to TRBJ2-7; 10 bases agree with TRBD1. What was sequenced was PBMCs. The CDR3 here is CASWDRGEQYF. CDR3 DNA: TGTGCCAGCTGGGACAGGGGCGAGCAGTACTTC.